The present TCR beta chain was sequenced within a study of shared clonotypes between healthy human individuals. Findings and caveats of the study: A generally larger estimated richness was seen in naive subsets than in memory subsets. Generation of non-shared clonotypes was less probable than generation of clonotypes shared by all four donors.

Libraries were prepared by immunoSEQ multiplex PCR; TCRdb keeps only in-frame clonotypes and omits some of them. This sample has 1 million to 1.3 million clones, with 75% to 80% found just once. This clone appeared a few times. What it recognizes is unknown. The V segment lost 5 bases and the J segment 1 base; nucleotides outside the gene matches: 8. The CDR3 runs 16 residues. Per the germline V gene, CDR1 is MDHEN and CDR2 is SYDVKM. The chain links TRBV28 to TRBJ2-7; 10 bases map to TRBD2. The source of this sequence is a young man in good health. Some clones in this sample may be carry-over from other donors' samples. Sequencing input: memory CD4+ T cells from PBMCs. The subset is: CD45RA-negative fraction. CDR3 loop: CASSAPGTSESYEQYF. CDR3 bases: TGTGCCAGCAGTGCTCCCGGGACTAGCGAATCCTACGAGCAGTACTTC.